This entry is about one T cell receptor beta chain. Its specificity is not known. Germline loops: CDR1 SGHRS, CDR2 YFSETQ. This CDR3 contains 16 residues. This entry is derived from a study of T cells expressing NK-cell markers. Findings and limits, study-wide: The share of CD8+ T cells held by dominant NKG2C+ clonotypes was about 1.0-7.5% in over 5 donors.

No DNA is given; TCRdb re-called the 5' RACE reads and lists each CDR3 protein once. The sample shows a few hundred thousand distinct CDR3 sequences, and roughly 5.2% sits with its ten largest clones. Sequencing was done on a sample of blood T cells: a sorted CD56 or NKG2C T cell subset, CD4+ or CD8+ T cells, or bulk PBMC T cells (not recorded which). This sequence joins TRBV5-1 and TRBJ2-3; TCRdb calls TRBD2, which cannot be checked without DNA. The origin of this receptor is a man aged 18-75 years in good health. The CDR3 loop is CASSLVVRGAGDTQYF.